Below, 27 T cell receptor beta chains from the same sample are listed, as sequenced in a study of shared clonotypes between healthy human individuals. Clones were read by immunoSEQ multiplex PCR, and TCRdb kept only the in-frame ones, dropping some. Of 500,000 to 550,000 clones in the sample, 90% to 96% were seen once. The material sequenced was naive CD4+ T cells sorted from blood. Subset defined: CD45RA+ positively selected. These receptors were obtained from a woman younger than 45 in good health.

In its sample, this clone was seen once. V is TRBV4-1 and J is TRBJ2-1; D may be TRBD1 or TRBD2 (5 bases each). Trimming shortened V by 2 bases and J by 14 bases, and 16 bases separated the two germline ends. CDR1 and CDR2 (germline): MGHRA, YSYEKL. There are 13 residues in the CDR3. CDR3 region: CASSQSVGPPKFF. The CDR3 bases are TGCGCCAGCAGCCAATCTGTGGGACCCCCTAAGTTCTTC.

This CDR3 is CASSLGAGDTEAFF. Written as DNA, the CDR3 is TGTGCCAGCAGTTTAGGCGCGGGTGACACTGAAGCTTTCTTT. V is TRBV27 and J is TRBJ1-1; D is undetermined. V lost 2 bases and J 3 bases, leaving 10 bases between the germline ends. This CDR3 comprises 14 residues. The germline CDR1 and CDR2 sequences are MNHEY and SMNVEV (reference sequence).

The chain has TRBV11-3 and TRBJ1-5; a possible D gene is TRBD1 (6 bases). The V and J ends lost 1 base and 2 bases respectively, with 21 bases between them. The germline V gene encodes CDR1 SGHNT and CDR2 YENEEA. The CDR3 is 19 residues long. This CDR3 reads CASSLAEQGLGGCNQPQHF. CDR3 coding DNA: TGTGCCAGCAGCTTAGCCGAACAGGGCTTGGGGGGTTGCAATCAGCCCCAGCATTTT.

This chain connects TRBV7-9 to TRBJ1-6; D is uncertain. The germline V gene has CDR1 SEHNR and CDR2 FQNEAQ (reference sequence). This CDR3 is 14 amino acids long. The V and J ends lost 7 bases and 6 bases respectively, with 13 bases between them. CDR3 nucleotide sequence: TGTGCCAGCACCGATGAGAAGTTTAATTCACCCCTCCACTTT. It specifies CASTDEKFNSPLHF. The full variable domain, its missing parts supplied by reference TRBV7-9 and TRBJ1-6, is DTGVSQNPRHKITKRGQNVTFRCDPISEHNRLYWYRQTLGQGPEFLTYFQNEAQLEKSRLLSDRFSAERPKGSFSTLEIQRTEQGDSAMYLCASTDEKFNSPLHFGNGTRLTVT.

The chain combines TRBV28 with TRBJ2-7; 7 bases align to TRBD1. This CDR3 spans 14 amino acids. Germline-derived CDR1 and CDR2 are MDHEN and SYDVKM. J was trimmed by 4 bases and V by 6 bases; bases with no gene match: 9. As DNA, the CDR3 is TGTGCCAGCAGCCCCGCGACAGGGCCTTACGAGCAGTACTTC. It encodes CASSPATGPYEQYF.

This sequence joins TRBV19 and TRBJ2-7; no definite D call. Looked up from germline, CDR1 is LNHDA and CDR2 is SQIVND (reference sequence). The CDR3 loop spans 15 amino acids. The V end was cut by 6 bases, the J end by 0 bases, with 15 bases between. CDR3 sequence reads: CASSLTAGISYEQYF. In nucleotides, the CDR3 is TGTGCCAGTAGCCTTACAGCAGGAATCTCCTACGAGCAGTACTTC.

The CDR3 coding sequence is TGTGCCAGCAGCTTAGGGGGGGCGACAACTAATGAAAAACTGTTTTTT. Translation gives CASSLGGATTNEKLFF. The rearrangement links TRBV11-2 to TRBJ1-4; tentatively, D is TRBD1 (6 bases). The germline V gene encodes CDR1 SGHAT and CDR2 FQNNGV. Trimming removed 1 base from V and 0 bases from J, with 9 bases in between. The CDR3 has 16 residues.

On this clone: One junction end disagrees with the germline gene, perhaps due to a read error. V usage is TRBV6-1 and J usage is TRBJ2-1; 10 bases align to TRBD2. This CDR3 has 15 residues. Germline loops: CDR1 MNHNS, CDR2 SASEGT. The CDR3 region is CASSEERLAGAIALF. The DNA of the CDR3 is TGTGCCAGCAGTGAAGAGAGGCTAGCGGGGGCCATTGCGCTCTTC.

V gene TRBV13 combines with J gene TRBJ2-5; D is unresolved. Trimming removed 5 bases from V and 5 bases from J, with 15 bases in between. There are 14 residues in the CDR3. Germline CDR1 PRHDT, CDR2 FYEKMQ (reference sequence). CDR3 sequence (DNA): TGTGCCAGCAGCCTAAATAGAAGAGTTGAGACCCAGTACTTC. It translates to CASSLNRRVETQYF.

The chain combines TRBV4-2 with TRBJ2-1; 14 nucleotides agree with TRBD2. J lost 9 bases, V lost 5 bases, and 9 bases had no gene match. CDR1 is LGHNA, CDR2 YNFKEQ, per germline. The CDR3 has 16 amino acids. The DNA for the CDR3 is TGTGCCAGCAGCTCCCAGACTAGCGGGAGGGCCGCTGAGCAGTTCTTC. This encodes CASSSQTSGRAAEQFF.

This chain links TRBV23-1 with TRBJ1-6, with 7 bases fitting TRBD1. TRBV23-1 is assigned to the ORF class and has an uncertain function. This CDR3 is 18 amino acids long. J was trimmed by 6 bases and V by 2 bases; bases with no gene match: 13. CDR3 sequence: CASSQPTGNGMGNSPLHF. In DNA, the CDR3 is TGCGCCAGCAGTCAACCGACAGGGAACGGTATGGGTAATTCACCCCTCCACTTT.

The CDR3 region has the DNA TGTGCCAGCAGGGGATACACTTACAATGAGCAGTTCTTC. It is translated as CASRGYTYNEQFF. The chain employs TRBV2 and TRBJ2-1; D remains ambiguous. The CDR3 loop spans 13 amino acids. With 6 bases removed from V and 4 bases from J, the gap between germline ends came to 10 bases. CDR1 and CDR2 (germline): SNHLY, FYNNEI.

The chain joins TRBV5-1 to TRBJ1-1; 7 bases are a match to TRBD1. Per germline, CDR1 SGHRS and CDR2 YFSETQ. The CDR3 consists of 16 residues. V was pared by 4 bases and J by 4 bases, with 13 bases of the junction left unmatched. The DNA for the CDR3 is TGCGCCAGCAGCCTGGGGACAGTGGGAAAAGGCACTGAAGCTTTCTTT. It encodes CASSLGTVGKGTEAFF.

This chain links TRBV7-6 with TRBJ1-3; 10 bases match TRBD1. CDR3 length: 15 residues. From germline, CDR1 is SGHVS and CDR2 FNYEAQ. V trimming: 4 bases; J trimming: 3 bases; junction bases outside the gene matches: 3. CDR3 residues: CASSSWTGGGNTIYF. CDR3 in DNA: TGTGCCAGCAGCTCATGGACAGGGGGTGGAAACACCATATATTTT.

The chain employs TRBV5-1 and TRBJ2-7; D ambiguous. From germline, CDR1 is SGHRS and CDR2 YFSETQ. The CDR3 is 13 residues long. The V and J ends lost 0 bases and 5 bases respectively, with 9 bases between them. In nucleotides, the CDR3 is TGCGCCAGCAGCTTGGGAATTAGGGACGAGCAGTACTTC. It specifies CASSLGIRDEQYF.

The J gene is TRBJ1-1, the V gene TRBV6-5; no clear D. Germline V gene sequence: CDR1 MNHEY, CDR2 SVGAGI. The CDR3 extends over 15 amino acids. Trimming took off 2 bases at V and 1 base at J, with 11 bases between the two ends. The CDR3: CASSYRPSGNTEAFF. In DNA, the CDR3 is TGTGCCAGCAGTTACCGCCCGTCGGGGAACACTGAAGCTTTCTTT.

The chain recombines TRBV11-2 with TRBJ2-5, with D unclear. V shed 5 bases and J shed 3 bases, with 13 bases lying between them. This CDR3 comprises 14 residues. Germline V gene lookup returns CDR1 SGHAT and CDR2 FQNNGV. The CDR3 DNA reads TGTGCCAGCAGCCGTCGACAAGACAAAGAGACCCAGTACTTC. Its protein is CASSRRQDKETQYF. Full variable domain (rest looked up from reference TRBV11-2 and TRBJ2-5): EAGVAQSPRYKIIEKRQSVAFWCNPISGHATLYWYQQILGQGPKLLIQFQNNGVVDDSQLPKDRFSAERLKGVDSTLKIQPAKLEDSAVYLCASSRRQDKETQYFGPGTRLLVL.

This clone was counted once. The V gene is TRBV11-3, the J gene TRBJ2-1; TRBD2 matches at 9 bases. Per germline, CDR1 SGHNT and CDR2 YENEEA. CDR3 length equals 17 residues. Trimming cost V 1 base and J 8 bases; bases outside gene matches: 12. CDR3 sequence (DNA): TGTGCCAGCAGCTTAGGGACCGGGACTAGCAGTGGGCATGAGCAGTTCTTC. Protein: CASSLGTGTSSGHEQFF.

This sequence joins TRBV5-4 and TRBJ1-2, with TRBD1 matching over 12 bases. The CDR3 is made up of 15 amino acids. CDR1 is SGHNT and CDR2 is YYREEE in the germline V gene (reference sequence). The V segment lost 4 bases and the J segment 8 bases; nucleotides outside the gene matches: 9. The CDR3 DNA reads as TGTGCCAGCAGCCACCCGGGACAGGGGGCGCAGGGCTACACCTTC. Residues: CASSHPGQGAQGYTF.

This clone is a singleton in its sample. The chain joins TRBV11-2 to TRBJ2-7, with TRBD1 matching over 8 bases. The CDR3 has 16 amino acids. V lost 0 bases, J lost 8 bases, and 12 bases stayed unmatched. Germline CDR1 SGHAT, CDR2 FQNNGV. Here the CDR3 reads CASSLDRLDRAVQQYF. CDR3 in DNA: TGTGCCAGCAGCTTAGATCGGTTGGACAGGGCAGTTCAGCAGTACTTC. Together with reference TRBV11-2 and TRBJ2-7, the CDR3 gives the full variable domain: EAGVAQSPRYKIIEKRQSVAFWCNPISGHATLYWYQQILGQGPKLLIQFQNNGVVDDSQLPKDRFSAERLKGVDSTLKIQPAKLEDSAVYLCASSLDRLDRAVQQYFGPGTRLTVT.

The chain links TRBV6-5 to TRBJ1-5; D gene uncertain. The CDR3 is 12 amino acids. V was cut by 4 bases and J by 4 bases, with 5 bases left in between. CDR1 and CDR2 (germline): MNHEY, SVGAGI. The chain's CDR3 is CASSFYNQPQHF. The CDR3 region has the DNA TGTGCCAGCAGTTTTTATAATCAGCCCCAGCATTTT.

The chain uses TRBV29-1 and TRBJ1-5; 8 positions agree with TRBD1. Germline V CDR1 and CDR2: SQVTM, ANQGSEA. This CDR3 is 13 amino acids long. Germline trimming cut 4 bases from V and 4 bases from J; bases unmatched to any gene: 3. The DNA for the CDR3 is TGCAGCGTTGCGACAGGGGATAATCAGCCCCAGCATTTT. Encoded protein: CSVATGDNQPQHF.

This sequence joins TRBV18 and TRBJ2-1; D is perhaps TRBD2 (6 bases). The length of the CDR3 is 13 residues. The germline gives CDR1 KGHSH, CDR2 LQKENI. V lost 8 bases and J 6 bases, leaving 14 bases between the germline ends. The chain's CDR3 is CASQAGGINEQFF. In DNA, the CDR3 is TGTGCCAGCCAAGCCGGGGGAATCAATGAGCAGTTCTTC.

V gene TRBV28 combines with J gene TRBJ2-4; a weak D match, TRBD1 (6 bases). With 5 bases removed from V and 1 base from J, the gap between germline ends came to 15 bases. CDR1 is MDHEN, CDR2 SYDVKM, per germline. The CDR3 is 16 amino acids. The CDR3 nucleotides read TGTGCCAGCAGTGTTGACGGCCAGGGGGCCAAAAACATTCAGTACTTC. Translating it yields CASSVDGQGAKNIQYF.

This rearrangement joins TRBV21-1 to TRBJ1-2. TRBV21-1 is designated a pseudogene. The CDR3 consists of 15 residues. The DNA for the CDR3 is TGTGCCAGCAGCAAAGGTTTCGGTTGGAGGAATGGCTACACCTTC. This sequence encodes CASSKGFGWRNGYTF.

This clone was found once. The V and J genes are TRBV7-8 and TRBJ2-1, with 10 bases that match TRBD2. The CDR3 is 15 amino acids. Germline lookup yields CDR1 SGHVS and CDR2 FQNEAQ. V lost 2 bases, J lost 10 bases, and 8 bases stayed unmatched. CDR3 region: CASSLQAGGWSEQFF. Written as DNA, the CDR3 is TGTGCCAGCAGCTTACAAGCGGGAGGGTGGTCCGAGCAGTTCTTC.

This chain links TRBV28 with TRBJ1-2; D remains unclear. Trimming took 9 bases from V and 1 from J, leaving 6 bases between them. Germline CDR1 and CDR2: MDHEN and SYDVKM. The CDR3 consists of 11 residues. CDR3 nucleotides: TGTGCCAGTCGGATTAACTATGGCTACACCTTC. Amino acid sequence: CASRINYGYTF.